This T cell receptor beta chain was captured by sequencing in a study of ipilimumab plus nivolumab after autologous stem cell transplantation. V shed 0 bases and J shed 0 bases, with 8 bases lying between them. The CDR3 consists of 15 residues. The germline gives CDR1 MNHEY, CDR2 SMNVEV (reference sequence). The table came from immunoSEQ multiplex PCR; TCRdb's copy has only in-frame clones and leaves some out. The repertoire holds roughly 40,000 clones, about 92% seen once, with over 0.85% in the top ten. This clonotype originated in a male donor with multiple myeloma. This chain links TRBV27 with TRBJ1-1, with D tentatively TRBD1 (6 bases). Sample: PBMCs, taken in a trial of ipilimumab plus nivolumab as post-transplant consolidation. The CDR3 DNA reads as TGTGCCAGCAGTTTATCGACAGGTTTGAACACTGAAGCTTTCTTT. It encodes CASSLSTGLNTEAFF.